Described below is a single T cell receptor beta chain sequence and its context. Its target is not known. This sample was taken from a study of CD8 T cells in ankylosing spondylitis. Study observations and caveats: Disease-linked clones were CD8+ and relatively rare in peripheral blood. A motif of 8 or 9 highly homologous TCR beta variants was seen as apparently characteristic of ankylosing spondylitis blood.

TCRdb re-called the 5' RACE reads with MiXCR, one entry per CDR3 protein. The sample lists about 500,000 distinct CDR3 sequences, about 5.4% occurring once. This CDR3 has 13 amino acids. Germline V lookup: CDR1 LGHNA, CDR2 YNFKEQ. The ends were cut back, 4 bases at V and 8 bases at J, with 14 bases in the middle. The TCR comes from a male donor with ankylosing spondylitis. The sample consisted of blood, either unsorted or a sorted T cell fraction (not recorded which). This sequence joins TRBV4-2 and TRBJ1-2; D is uncertain. This chain's CDR3 is CASSPEFLCGYTF. The CDR3 bases are TGTGCCAGCAGCCCCGAGTTCCTCTGCGGCTACACCTTC.